This TCR beta chain came from a study of T-cell memory formation after mild COVID-19. Overall study: Most TCR clusters belonged to a single donor.

Via MiXCR, TCRdb re-called the 5' RACE reads, giving one row per CDR3 protein. The table shows a few hundred thousand distinct CDR3 sequences, with 25% to 30% occurring only once. The sequence was collected from an adult woman who had mild COVID-19 (a few samples of this study predate the infection). Cell type and time point are not known. The sample comprised PBMCs or a T cell subset sorted from them (not recorded which).

The chain's CDR3 is CASTPDREETQYF. The CDR3 coding sequence is TGCGCCAGCACCCCGGACAGAGAAGAGACCCAGTACTTC. The V gene is TRBV23-1, the J gene TRBJ2-5; D is possibly TRBD1 (6 bases). TRBV23-1 is an ORF for which the function is uncertain. CDR3 size: 13 residues. Trimming stripped 7 bases from V and 3 bases from J, with 12 bases between.